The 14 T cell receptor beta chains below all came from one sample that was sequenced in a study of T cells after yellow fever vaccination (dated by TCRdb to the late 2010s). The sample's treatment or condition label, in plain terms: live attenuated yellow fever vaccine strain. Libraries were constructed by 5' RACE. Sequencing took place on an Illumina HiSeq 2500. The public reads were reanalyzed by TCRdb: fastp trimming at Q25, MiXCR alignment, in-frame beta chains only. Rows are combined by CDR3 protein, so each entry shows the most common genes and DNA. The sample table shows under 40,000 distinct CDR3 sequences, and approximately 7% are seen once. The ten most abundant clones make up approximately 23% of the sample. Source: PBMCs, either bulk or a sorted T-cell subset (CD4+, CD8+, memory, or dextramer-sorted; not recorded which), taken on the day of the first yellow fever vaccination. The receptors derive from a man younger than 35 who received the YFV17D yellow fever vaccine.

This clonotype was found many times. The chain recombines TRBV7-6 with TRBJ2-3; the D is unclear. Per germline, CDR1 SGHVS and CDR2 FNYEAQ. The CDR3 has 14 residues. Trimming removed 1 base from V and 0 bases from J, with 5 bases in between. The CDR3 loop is CASSLGPSTDTQYF. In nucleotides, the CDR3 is TGTGCCAGCAGCTTAGGACCAAGCACAGATACGCAGTATTTT.

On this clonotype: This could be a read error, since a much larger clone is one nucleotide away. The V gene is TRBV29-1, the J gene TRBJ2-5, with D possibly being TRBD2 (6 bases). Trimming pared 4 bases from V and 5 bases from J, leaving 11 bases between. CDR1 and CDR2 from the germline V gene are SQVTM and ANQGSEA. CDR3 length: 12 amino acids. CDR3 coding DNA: TGCAGCGTTGCGGGACTGCACGAGACCCAGTACTTC. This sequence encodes CSVAGLHETQYF.

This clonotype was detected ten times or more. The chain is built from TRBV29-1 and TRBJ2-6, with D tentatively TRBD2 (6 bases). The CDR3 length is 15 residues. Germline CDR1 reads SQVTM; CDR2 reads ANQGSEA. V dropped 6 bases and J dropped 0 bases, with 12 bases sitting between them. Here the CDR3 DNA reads TGCAGCGTGCCGGGACTGGTCTCTGGGGCCAACGTCCTGACTTTC. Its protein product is CSVPGLVSGANVLTF.

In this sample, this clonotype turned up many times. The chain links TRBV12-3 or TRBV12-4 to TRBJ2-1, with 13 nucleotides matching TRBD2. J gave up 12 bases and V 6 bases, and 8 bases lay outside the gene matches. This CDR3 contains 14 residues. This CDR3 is CASSAGLAGPWQFF. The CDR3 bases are TGTGCCAGCAGCGCGGGACTAGCGGGGCCCTGGCAGTTCTTC.

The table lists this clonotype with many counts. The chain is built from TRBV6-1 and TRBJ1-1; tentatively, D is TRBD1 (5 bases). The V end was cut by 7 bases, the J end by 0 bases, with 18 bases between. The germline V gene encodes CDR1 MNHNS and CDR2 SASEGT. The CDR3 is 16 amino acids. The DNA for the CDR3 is TGTGCCAGCAAAGATAGGACACAGCTCATGAACACTGAAGCTTTCTTT. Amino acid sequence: CASKDRTQLMNTEAFF.

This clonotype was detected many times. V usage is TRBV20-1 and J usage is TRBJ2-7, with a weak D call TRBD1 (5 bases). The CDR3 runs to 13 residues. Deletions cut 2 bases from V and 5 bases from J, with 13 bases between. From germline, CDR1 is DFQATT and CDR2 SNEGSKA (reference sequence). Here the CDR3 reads CSARWGGADEQYF. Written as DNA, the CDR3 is TGCAGTGCTAGATGGGGCGGTGCTGACGAGCAGTACTTC.

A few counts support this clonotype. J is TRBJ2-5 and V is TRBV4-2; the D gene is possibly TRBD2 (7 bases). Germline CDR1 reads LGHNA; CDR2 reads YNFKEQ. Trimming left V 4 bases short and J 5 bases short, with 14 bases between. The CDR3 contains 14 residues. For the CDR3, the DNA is TGTGCCAGCAGCCCCTGGGGAGGGGGGGAGACCCAGTACTTC. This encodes CASSPWGGGETQYF.

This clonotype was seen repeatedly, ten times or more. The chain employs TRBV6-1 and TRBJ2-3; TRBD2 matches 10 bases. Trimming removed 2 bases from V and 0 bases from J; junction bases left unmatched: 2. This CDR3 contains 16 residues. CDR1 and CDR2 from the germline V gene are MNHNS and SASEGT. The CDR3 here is CASSEQAGGSTDTQYF. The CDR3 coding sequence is TGTGCCAGCAGTGAACAAGCGGGGGGGAGCACAGATACGCAGTATTTT.

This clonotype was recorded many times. The CDR3, as DNA: TGTGCCAGCAGCTTAAAGGGGGCGGTGACCCAGTACTTC. This encodes CASSLKGAVTQYF. The chain uses TRBV7-3 and TRBJ2-5, with TRBD1 matching 7 bases. The J segment lost 7 bases and the V segment lost 1 base, leaving 3 bases of the junction unmatched. Per germline, CDR1 SGHTA and CDR2 FQGTGA. The CDR3 runs to 13 residues. The full variable domain, its missing parts supplied by reference TRBV7-3 and TRBJ2-5, is GAGVSQTPSNKVTEKGKYVELRCDPISGHTALYWYRQSLGQGPEFLIYFQGTGAADDSGLPNDRFFAVRPEGSVSTLKIQRTERGDSAVYLCASSLKGAVTQYFGPGTRLLVL.

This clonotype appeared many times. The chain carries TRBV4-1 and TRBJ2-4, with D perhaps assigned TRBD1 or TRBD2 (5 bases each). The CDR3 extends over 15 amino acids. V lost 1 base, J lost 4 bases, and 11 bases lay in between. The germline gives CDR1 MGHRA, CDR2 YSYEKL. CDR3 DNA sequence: TGCGCCAGCAGCCAAGGGTCCGGGACGAAAAACATTCAGTACTTC. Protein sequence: CASSQGSGTKNIQYF.

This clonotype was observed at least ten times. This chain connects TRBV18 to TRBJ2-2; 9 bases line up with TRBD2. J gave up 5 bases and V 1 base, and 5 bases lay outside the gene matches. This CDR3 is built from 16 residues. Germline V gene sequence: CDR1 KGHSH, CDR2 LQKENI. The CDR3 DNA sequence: TGTGCCAGCTCACCACGCGGAGCGGGGGGTACCGGGGAGCTGTTTTTT. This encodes CASSPRGAGGTGELFF.

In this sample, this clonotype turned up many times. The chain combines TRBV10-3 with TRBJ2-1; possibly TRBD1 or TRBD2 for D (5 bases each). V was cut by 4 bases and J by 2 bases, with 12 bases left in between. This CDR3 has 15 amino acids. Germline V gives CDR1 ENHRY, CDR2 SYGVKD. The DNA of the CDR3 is TGTGCCATCAGTGCCGGGACCGAAGCCTACAATGAGCAGTTCTTC. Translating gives CAISAGTEAYNEQFF.

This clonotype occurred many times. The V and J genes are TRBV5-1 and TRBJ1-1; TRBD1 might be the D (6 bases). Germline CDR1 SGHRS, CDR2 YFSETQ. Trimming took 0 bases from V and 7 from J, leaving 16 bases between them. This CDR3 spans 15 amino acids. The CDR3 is CASSLGHGGQHEAFF. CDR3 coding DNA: TGCGCCAGCAGCTTGGGTCATGGGGGGCAGCATGAAGCTTTCTTT.

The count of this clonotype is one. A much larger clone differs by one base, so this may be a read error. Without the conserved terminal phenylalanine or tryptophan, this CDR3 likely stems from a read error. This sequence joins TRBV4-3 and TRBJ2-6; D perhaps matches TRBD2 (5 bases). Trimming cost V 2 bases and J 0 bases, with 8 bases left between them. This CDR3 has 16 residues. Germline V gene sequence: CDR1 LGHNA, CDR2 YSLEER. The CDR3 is CASSQPEGSGANVLTS. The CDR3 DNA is TGCGCCAGCAGCCAACCCGAGGGCTCTGGGGCCAACGTCCTGACTTCC.